A single TCR beta chain is shown here with its context. Trimming removed 3 bases at V and 3 bases at J, with 8 bases between. This CDR3 region has 13 residues. Germline V gives CDR1 LNHDA, CDR2 SQIVND (reference sequence). These data are taken from a study of T cell repertoires in cytomegalovirus infection. TCRdb fed the reads into MiXCR, producing one record per CDR3 protein. The sample records under 200,000 distinct CDR3 sequences, 7.5% to 10% being singletons. Sequencing used PBMCs. The source of this sequence is a human donor in good health (CMV status not recorded). Some clones in this sample may be carry-over from other donors' samples. The V call is TRBV19, the J call TRBJ1-2; D gene ambiguous. The CDR3 spells CASSIDGDYGYTF. The CDR3 DNA is TGTGCCAGTAGTATTGACGGGGACTATGGCTACACCTTC.